The text below deals with one TCR beta chain. Its specificity is not known. The sample originates from a study of T cells in localized non-small cell lung cancer. Notes on the study in general: Longer overall survival was seen with higher T cell density measured in blood. Heterogeneity cannot be ruled out, as sequencing used one tumor region only. Of the tissues analyzed, uninvolved adjacent lung showed maximal T cell clonality, greater than tumor.

This CDR3 is built from 14 residues. With 8 bases removed from V and 2 bases from J, the gap between germline ends came to 16 bases. Looked up from germline, CDR1 is MNHEY and CDR2 is SVGAGI. TCRdb keeps only in-frame clones here, not all; method: immunoSEQ multiplex PCR. The sample records nearly 35,000 clones, roughly 90% being singletons. The chain is built from TRBV6-5 and TRBJ2-7; tentatively, D is TRBD2 (5 bases). Sequenced material: peripheral blood, taken before any cancer treatment. The source is a woman aged 35-75 years with stage I lung adenocarcinoma. The CDR3 bases are TGTGCCAGCGCCGACCTTTCGGGGACCTACGAGCAGTACTTC. This encodes CASADLSGTYEQYF.